The clone carrying this TCR beta chain was seen only a few times. The antigen remains unidentified. Deletions cut 4 bases from V and 5 bases from J, with 13 bases between. The CDR3 has 14 residues. Germline CDR1 reads LGHNA; CDR2 reads YNFKEQ. Each molecule of TCR cDNA was tagged with one unique molecular identifier. Using its own MiXCR run on the 5' RACE reads, TCRdb lists one record per CDR3 protein. The profile shows some 120,000 distinct CDR3 sequences, 9% to 15% of them singletons. Time point noted: blood at routine non-recurrence follow-up after resection. Whole RNA, which was extracted from tumor, nontumor lung tissue or frozen PBMC, was sequenced without any cell sorting. This sample was included in a study of spatial heterogeneity in lung cancer. For the study at large: A total of around 67 untreated early-stage non-small cell lung cancer patients served as donors. Mean representation of each unique TCR and UMI combination in the raw reads exceeded 8.5 occurrences. General study points: The study found ubiquitous expanded tumor TCRs in blood more at resection than follow-up.

Sequenced here: PBMCs, sampled at follow-up. The chain is built from TRBV4-2 and TRBJ2-3, with D unresolved. The receptor comes from a male donor with early-stage non-small cell lung cancer. The DNA of the CDR3 is TGTGCCAGCAGCCTCCCGGGTCAGCAAGATACGCAGTATTTT. Protein product: CASSLPGQQDTQYF.